These T cell receptor beta chains were read from a single sample in a study of cytomegalovirus exposure and HLA in healthy donors. The assay was immunoSEQ multiplex PCR, and TCRdb's table has in-frame clones only and misses some. The sample table includes roughly 40,000 clones. Sequencing was done on a sample of PBMCs. All receptors derive from a man younger than 45 in good health and CMV-seronegative. The conserved cysteine and the conserved F or W are not part of the CDR3 here.

TRBV29-1	TRBJ1-1	SVERKNTEAF
TRBV30	TRBJ1-3	AWSVKLTGAGNTIY
TRBV27	TRBJ2-1	ASSPIARGRAV
TRBV6-4	TRBJ2-3	ASSATSGSADTQY
TRBV9	TRBJ2-1	ASSVGTSGINEQF
TRBV5-1	TRBJ2-1	ASRASQLAGYYNEQF
TRBV2	TRBJ2-7	ATNRDGGEQY
TRBV30	TRBJ2-3	AWTSGTDTQY
TRBV6-5	TRBJ1-1	ASSSRQDEAF
TRBV5-1	TRBJ2-7	ASSPLPPVRDSLGYEQY
TRBV19	TRBJ2-2	ASTPGTANTGELF
TRBV18	TRBJ2-1	ASSPRSGTSNNEQF
TRBV7-2	TRBJ1-1	ASSLSYRGDTEAF
TRBV6-5	TRBJ1-1	ASSYREGGTEAF
TRBV5-4	TRBJ2-6	ASSLQGLSGANVLT
TRBV30	TRBJ1-3	AWSAGVGGNTIY
TRBV18	TRBJ1-2	ASSRRDGAYYGYT
TRBV6-4	TRBJ2-3	ASSVGGYTDTQY
TRBV19	TRBJ2-7	ASSIGTGDYEQY
TRBV9	TRBJ2-7	ASSVVAGGGEQY
TRBV4-3	TRBJ2-1	ASSHTGTGFPDEQF
TRBV5-1	TRBJ2-7	ASRVLEGGGAYEQY
TRBV5-1	TRBJ2-7	ASSLGGSAYEQY
TRBV7-2	TRBJ2-7	ASSLTGPYEQY
TRBV30	TRBJ1-1	AIGTGEFTEAF
TRBV4-1	TRBJ1-1	ASSQVGGLTEAF
TRBV4-1	TRBJ2-7	ASSQEGHLAEQY
TRBV7-2	TRBJ1-5	ASSRSFVEPQH
TRBV6-5	TRBJ1-2	ASSYSSQGHGYT
TRBV30	TRBJ1-6	AWSSWRGTGGSPLH
TRBV12-5	TRBJ2-1	ASGPLAGGPNEQF
TRBV18	TRBJ1-2	ASSPSLEWDYGYT
TRBV30	TRBJ1-4	AWRSGTGSEKLF
TRBV10-3	TRBJ2-2	AISEERVNTGELF
TRBV9	TRBJ2-7	ASSVGGTSGSLYEQY
TRBV5-1	TRBJ1-2	ASSWARGPQTIYGYT
TRBV4-3	TRBJ2-1	ASSQDGDSGTEQF
TRBV29-1	TRBJ2-1	SVGFPYNEQF
TRBV6-4	TRBJ2-2	ASSDSLESGELF
TRBV18	TRBJ1-1	ASSPQGLSGTEAF
TRBV19	TRBJ2-7	ASSTGLAGADMEQY
TRBV6-1	TRBJ1-5	ASSEAGWGQWQSAQH
TRBV6-5	TRBJ2-1	ASSYGGRRGNEQF
TRBV29-1	TRBJ2-7	SVTDSGTGSPANEQY
TRBV5-3	TRBJ1-1	ARSCPGTGNTEAF
TRBV6-4	TRBJ2-7	ASNRQVSRALEY
TRBV9	TRBJ1-6	ASSVAGNTSPLH